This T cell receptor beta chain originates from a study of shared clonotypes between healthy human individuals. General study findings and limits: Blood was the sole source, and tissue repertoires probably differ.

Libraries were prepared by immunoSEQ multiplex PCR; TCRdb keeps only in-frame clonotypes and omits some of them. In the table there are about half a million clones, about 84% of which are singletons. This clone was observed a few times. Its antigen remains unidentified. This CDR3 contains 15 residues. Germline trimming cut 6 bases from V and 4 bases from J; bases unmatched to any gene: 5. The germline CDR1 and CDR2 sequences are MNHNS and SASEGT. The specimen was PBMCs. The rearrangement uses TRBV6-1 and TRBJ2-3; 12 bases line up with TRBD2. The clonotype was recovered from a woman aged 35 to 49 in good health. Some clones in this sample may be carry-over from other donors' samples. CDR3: CASSPTSGSPDTQYF. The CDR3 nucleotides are TGTGCCAGCAGCCCGACTAGCGGGAGTCCAGATACGCAGTATTTT.